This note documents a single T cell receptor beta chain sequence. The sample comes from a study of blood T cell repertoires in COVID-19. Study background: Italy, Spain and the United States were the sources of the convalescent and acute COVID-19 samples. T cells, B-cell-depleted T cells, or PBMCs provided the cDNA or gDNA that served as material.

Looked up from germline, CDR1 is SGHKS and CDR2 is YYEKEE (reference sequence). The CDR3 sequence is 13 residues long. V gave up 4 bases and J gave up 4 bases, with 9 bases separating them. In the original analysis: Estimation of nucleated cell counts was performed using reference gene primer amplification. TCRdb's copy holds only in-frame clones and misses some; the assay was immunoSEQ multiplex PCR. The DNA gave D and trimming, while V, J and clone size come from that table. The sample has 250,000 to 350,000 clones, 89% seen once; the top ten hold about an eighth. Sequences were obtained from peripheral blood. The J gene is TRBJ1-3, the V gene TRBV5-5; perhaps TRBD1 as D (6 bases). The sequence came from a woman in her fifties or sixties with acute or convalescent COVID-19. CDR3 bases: TGTGCCAGCAGCCGGGACAACGGAAACACCATATATTTT. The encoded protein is CASSRDNGNTIYF.